Below are 14 T cell receptor beta chains sequenced from a single sample in a study of blood T cell repertoires in COVID-19. Assay: immunoSEQ multiplex PCR; the TCRdb copy retains only in-frame clones and omits some. The sample consists of fewer than 110,000 clones, roughly 87% of them appearing once. The specimen sequenced was peripheral blood. Receptors were obtained from a woman of 80 years or more in a cohort sampled during active COVID-19.

V is TRBV2 and J is TRBJ2-7, with 9 bases that match TRBD1. The germline CDR1 and CDR2 sequences are SNHLY and FYNNEI. The trim removed 5 bases at V and 2 bases at J, leaving 4 bases unmatched. This CDR3 contains 14 residues. CDR3 protein: CASSKGQGPYEQYF. CDR3 DNA: TGTGCCAGCAGTAAGGGACAGGGTCCCTACGAGCAGTACTTC.

In DNA form, the CDR3 reads TGTGCCAGCAGCTTCTTTACTACGCCAGATACGCAGTATTTT. It encodes CASSFFTTPDTQYF. The chain joins TRBV5-6 to TRBJ2-3; no clear D. Trimming took off 2 bases at V and 4 bases at J, with 11 bases between the two ends. The germline V gene encodes CDR1 SGHDT and CDR2 YYEEEE. This CDR3 spans 14 amino acids.

The chain has TRBV30 and TRBJ1-6; TRBD1 agrees at 7 bases. Germline values: CDR1 GTSNPN, CDR2 SVGIG (reference sequence). CDR3 length: 12 amino acids. Trimming took 1 base from V and 14 from J; bases not matched to a gene: 5. The chain's CDR3 is CAWSATGSALHF. As DNA, the CDR3 is TGTGCCTGGAGTGCGACAGGGTCGGCCCTCCACTTT.

This clone is a singleton in its sample. V usage is TRBV9 and J usage is TRBJ1-3; D possibly corresponds to TRBD1 (6 bases). Germline V gene lookup returns CDR1 SGDLS and CDR2 YYNGEE. This CDR3 has 15 amino acids. V was shortened by 2 bases and J by 4 bases, with 13 bases between the two germline ends. The CDR3 sequence is CASSVSQGEGNTIYF. The CDR3 nucleotides read TGTGCCAGCAGCGTGTCACAGGGAGAGGGAAACACCATATATTTT.

V is TRBV5-1 and J is TRBJ2-7; TRBD1 might be the D (6 bases). This CDR3 is built from 12 residues. In germline, CDR1 is SGHRS, CDR2 YFSETQ. The V end was cut by 5 bases, the J end by 0 bases, with 6 bases between. The CDR3, as DNA: TGCGCCAGCAGACAGGGCTCCTACGAGCAGTACTTC. It encodes CASRQGSYEQYF.

The chain combines TRBV19 with TRBJ2-1; D is perhaps TRBD1 (6 bases). Trimming took 3 bases from V and 7 from J, leaving 13 bases between them. This CDR3 has 14 amino acids. In germline, CDR1 is LNHDA, CDR2 SQIVND (reference sequence). The CDR3 coding sequence is TGTGCCAGTAGTATTCAGGGGTTGAAAAATGAGCAGTTCTTC. As protein: CASSIQGLKNEQFF.

V gene TRBV19 combines with J gene TRBJ2-7; maybe TRBD2 (5 bases). V gave up 6 bases and J gave up 4 bases, with 22 bases separating them. Germline loops: CDR1 LNHDA, CDR2 SQIVND (reference sequence). This CDR3 is built from 16 residues. The CDR3 here is CASSSAGGFAAYEQYF. As DNA, the CDR3 is TGTGCCAGTAGCTCGGCGGGCGGTTTTGCAGCTTACGAGCAGTACTTC.

The genes are TRBV2 and TRBJ1-1, with D hard to call. The CDR3 has 12 amino acids. V was pared by 3 bases and J by 2 bases, with 4 bases between. CDR1 and CDR2 (germline): SNHLY, FYNNEI. DNA for the CDR3: TGTGCCAGCAGTGACCTAAACACTGAAGCTTTCTTT. Protein product: CASSDLNTEAFF.

The chain carries TRBV7-9 and TRBJ1-1; D is unclear. The CDR3 totals 13 residues. Germline values: CDR1 SEHNR, CDR2 FQNEAQ (reference sequence). Between the trimmed V and J ends, which lost 0 bases and 7 bases, there was a span of 9 bases. The DNA of the CDR3 is TGTGCCAGCAGCTTAGCAGGCGGACTTGAAGCTTTCTTT. It yields the protein CASSLAGGLEAFF.

V is TRBV2 and J is TRBJ1-6, with D hard to call. V was trimmed by 6 bases and J by 5 bases, leaving 11 bases between them. In germline, CDR1 is SNHLY, CDR2 FYNNEI. This CDR3 is 14 amino acids long. The CDR3 coding sequence is TGTGCCAGCAGCGTGGGAGGGAATAATTCACCCCTCCACTTT. It encodes CASSVGGNNSPLHF. The full variable domain, completed using reference TRBV2 and TRBJ1-6, is EPEVTQTPSHQVTQMGQEVILRCVPISNHLYFYWYRQILGQKVEFLVSFYNNEISEKSEIFDDQFSVERPDGSNFTLKIRSTKLEDSAMYFCASSVGGNNSPLHFGNGTRLTVT.

The rearrangement uses TRBV6-5 and TRBJ2-1; TRBD1 is a possible D gene (6 bases). Per germline, CDR1 MNHEY and CDR2 SVGAGI. CDR3 size: 14 residues. The V and J ends lost 5 bases and 14 bases respectively, with 22 bases between them. The CDR3 sequence is CASSRDRMPLQEFF. DNA of the CDR3: TGTGCCAGCAGTCGCGACAGGATGCCCTTACAGGAGTTCTTC.

The V and J genes are TRBV29-1 and TRBJ1-5; D might be TRBD1 (6 bases). This CDR3 comprises 12 residues. The germline V and J ends were trimmed by 8 bases and 4 bases, with 12 bases remaining between them. CDR1 and CDR2 from the germline V gene are SQVTM and ANQGSEA. CDR3 coding DNA: TGCAGCTACACCCAGGGGAATCAGCCCCAGCATTTT. Amino acids: CSYTQGNQPQHF.

This clone was counted only a few times. The same CDR3 can be traced to other DNA sequences in this sample. The chain carries TRBV3-1 (or the pseudogene TRBV3-2) and TRBJ2-1; no clear D gene. In germline, CDR1 is LGHDT, CDR2 YNNKEL (reference sequence). This CDR3 has 13 residues. The V end was cut by 0 bases, the J end by 4 bases, with 4 bases between. The CDR3 nucleotides are TGTGCCAGCAGCCAAGACAGGTACAATGAGCAGTTCTTC. Encoded protein: CASSQDRYNEQFF.

The rearrangement uses TRBV12-3 or TRBV12-4 and TRBJ1-5; perhaps TRBD1 as D (6 bases). CDR3 length: 13 residues. Trimming stripped 3 bases from V and 5 bases from J, with 8 bases between. The CDR3 region has the DNA TGTGCCAGCAGTTTGGACAGATATCAGCCCCAGCATTTT. It codes for CASSLDRYQPQHF.